This T cell receptor (beta chain) is from a study of blood T cell repertoires in COVID-19. Study-wide context: Sample material is recorded as cDNA or gDNA derived from T cells, B-cell-depleted T cells, or PBMCs.

Methods used by the authors: Amplified reference gene primers provided the basis for estimating nucleated cell counts. TCRdb keeps only in-frame clones here, not all; method: immunoSEQ multiplex PCR. V and J calls and clone size are copied from that table; D and trimming were computed from the DNA. The sample lists approximately 260,000 clones; just over 90% were seen once. The receptor's source is a woman in her late teens or twenties who had recovered from COVID-19. Source material: PBMCs or T cells enriched from blood (not recorded which).

The CDR3 DNA follows: TGCGCCAGCAGCCAGGACAGGGATTATGGCTACACCTTC. Protein product: CASSQDRDYGYTF. The gene calls are TRBV4-3 and TRBJ1-2; 8 bases fit TRBD1. The V segment lost 3 bases and the J segment 5 bases; nucleotides outside the gene matches: 2. The germline V gene encodes CDR1 LGHNA and CDR2 YSLEER. The CDR3 loop spans 13 amino acids.